The T cell receptor (beta chain) described here comes from a study of regulatory T cells in long-lasting Graves disease. Study results and caveats: The small sample size may have reduced accuracy.

Building the TCR beta libraries relied on iRepertoire HTBI primers, and CDR3 regions underwent Arm-PCR. One entry per CDR3 protein results from TCRdb running MiXCR on the multiplex PCR reads. The sample holds approximately 380,000 distinct CDR3 sequences, less than 25% seen once. Per germline, CDR1 SEHNR and CDR2 FQNEAQ (reference sequence). The CDR3 has 14 amino acids. V lost 5 bases, J lost 7 bases, and 18 bases lay in between. Time point here: persistent/refractory GD, antithyroid drugs over 5 years with positive TRAb. RNA extracted from PBMCs served as the sequencing template. This clonotype appeared once. Its antigen is not identified.

Sample: peripheral blood mononuclear cells (PBMCs), taken when the disease was refractory, from a patient treated with antithyroid drugs. This sequence joins TRBV7-9 and TRBJ2-7; D possibly matches TRBD1 or TRBD2 (6 bases each). The receptor was isolated from a female donor with Graves disease. The CDR3 DNA reads as TGTGCCAGCAGCCCCAGACCCGGGGGCGGTGAGCAGTACTTC. Its protein product is CASSPRPGGGEQYF.